This TCR beta chain was sequenced during a study of cytomegalovirus exposure and HLA in healthy donors. General study results and limits: Some V segments, TRBV6-2 and TRBV6-3 among them, were indistinguishable and were therefore excluded. Later, an analysis showed that TCR beta chains associated with HLA were more clonally expanded than others that were equally common.

For this clone: The antigen is undetermined.

This PCR relied on a set of 60 Vbeta primers and 13 Jbeta primers. Measured with immunoSEQ multiplex PCR; TCRdb has only the in-frame clones, and not every one. The data contain under 200,000 clones, 65% to 90% of them singletons. For the donor in question, CMV serostatus went unrecorded. This CDR3 has 16 amino acids. Trimming removed 5 bases from V and 0 bases from J; junction bases left unmatched: 8. CDR1 and CDR2 from the germline V gene are SGHVS and FQNEAQ. This clonotype was sampled from a human donor in good health. The chain carries TRBV7-8 and TRBJ1-1; 8 nucleotides agree with TRBD1. Material: PBMCs. CDR3 bases: TGTGCCAGCAGCGAACGGGACAGGCTTGTGAACACTGAAGCTTTCTTT. It codes for CASSERDRLVNTEAFF.